This T cell receptor (beta chain) was recorded in a study of blood T cell repertoires in COVID-19. Study summary: COVID-19 samples from acute and convalescent phases originated in the United States, Italy and Spain.

Sequencing was performed with immunoSEQ multiplex PCR; in TCRdb, only in-frame clones are kept and a portion is missing. The data show some 220,000 clones, with about 79% seen just once and more than 9% held by the top ten. The germline CDR1 and CDR2 sequences are SGHTA and FQGTGA. V dropped 5 bases and J dropped 5; count of bases not matched to a gene: 6. The CDR3 runs 16 residues. This sequence was found in a man aged 45-65 years with active or convalescent COVID-19. Sequencing input: peripheral blood. The chain carries TRBV7-3 and TRBJ2-5; 15 bases are shared with TRBD2. DNA for the CDR3: TGTGCCAGCAGCCCTGGGACTAGCGGGGGGTGGGAGACCCAGTACTTC. Translation gives CASSPGTSGGWETQYF. Supplemented by reference TRBV7-3 and TRBJ2-5, the full variable domain reads GAGVSQTPSNKVTEKGKYVELRCDPISGHTALYWYRQSLGQGPEFLIYFQGTGAADDSGLPNDRFFAVRPEGSVSTLKIQRTERGDSAVYLCASSPGTSGGWETQYFGPGTRLLVL.